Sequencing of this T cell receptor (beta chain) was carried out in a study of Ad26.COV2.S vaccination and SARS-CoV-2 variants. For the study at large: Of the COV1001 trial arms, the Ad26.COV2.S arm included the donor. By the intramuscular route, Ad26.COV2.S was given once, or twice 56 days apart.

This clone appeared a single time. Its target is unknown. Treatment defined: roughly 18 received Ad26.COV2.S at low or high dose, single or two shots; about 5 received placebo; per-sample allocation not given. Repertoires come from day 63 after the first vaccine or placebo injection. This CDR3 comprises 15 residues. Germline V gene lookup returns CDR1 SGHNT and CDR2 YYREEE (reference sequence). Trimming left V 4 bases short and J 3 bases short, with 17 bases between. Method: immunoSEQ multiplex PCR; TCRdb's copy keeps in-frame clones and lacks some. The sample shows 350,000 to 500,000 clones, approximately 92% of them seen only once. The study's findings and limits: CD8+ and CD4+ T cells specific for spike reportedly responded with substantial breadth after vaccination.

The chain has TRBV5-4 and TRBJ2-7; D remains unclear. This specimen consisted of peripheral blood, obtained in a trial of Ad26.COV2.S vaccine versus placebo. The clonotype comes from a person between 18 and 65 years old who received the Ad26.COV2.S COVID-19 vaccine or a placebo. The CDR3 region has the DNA TGTGCCAGCAGCGAGATCGTTAAAGGCCACTACGAGCAGTACTTC. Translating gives CASSEIVKGHYEQYF.